The 7 T cell receptor beta chains in this list originate from one sample, sequenced in a study of shared clonotypes between healthy human individuals. Method: immunoSEQ multiplex PCR; TCRdb's copy keeps in-frame clones and lacks some. The sample records 550,000 to 800,000 clones, 80% to 95% being singletons. Sequenced: memory CD8+ T cells from PBMCs. Subset defined: CD45RO+ cells pooled with CCR7-negative TemRA cells. The receptor source for this set is a man aged 18 to 29 in good health. Some clones in this sample may be carry-over from other donors' samples.

The J gene is TRBJ2-3, the V gene TRBV9; tentative D call: TRBD2 (6 bases). The CDR3 length is 12 residues. V gave up 0 bases and J gave up 9 bases, with 8 bases separating them. Per the germline V gene, CDR1 is SGDLS and CDR2 is YYNGEE. This CDR3 is CASSVVRGTQYF. The CDR3 DNA sequence: TGTGCCAGCAGCGTAGTCCGGGGGACGCAGTATTTT.

The chain is built from TRBV9 and TRBJ2-7, with 11 bases lining up with TRBD2. This CDR3 has 17 residues. Germline lookup yields CDR1 SGDLS and CDR2 YYNGEE. Trimming at V came to 0 bases and at J to 2 bases, leaving 7 bases not matched to a gene. This CDR3 reads CASSVDSSGRPPYEQYF. The CDR3 DNA is TGTGCCAGCAGCGTAGACTCTAGCGGGAGGCCTCCCTACGAGCAGTACTTC.

The chain combines TRBV6-5 with TRBJ2-1; TRBD1 matches at 7 bases. V gave up 4 bases and J gave up 2 bases; unmatched junction bases: 8. CDR1 is MNHEY, CDR2 SVGAGI, per germline. There are 16 residues in the CDR3. For the CDR3, the DNA is TGTGCCAGCAGTTCCGACAGGGAAATGGCCTACAATGAGCAGTTCTTC. Its protein is CASSSDREMAYNEQFF.

The chain combines TRBV7-3 with TRBJ1-1; no clear D gene. With 1 base removed from V and 6 bases from J, the gap between germline ends came to 18 bases. CDR3 length: 16 residues. CDR1 SGHTA and CDR2 FQGTGA come from the germline V gene. The CDR3: CASSLMEKGARSEAFF. CDR3 DNA: TGTGCCAGCAGCTTAATGGAGAAGGGAGCTCGATCTGAAGCTTTCTTT.

The chain is built from TRBV29-1 and TRBJ2-1; 13 nucleotides line up with TRBD2. Germline V gene lookup returns CDR1 SQVTM and CDR2 ANQGSEA. V dropped 6 bases and J dropped 8; count of bases not matched to a gene: 10. This CDR3 contains 15 residues. The CDR3, as DNA: TGCAGCGTCCCCGGACTAGCGGGAGATATCGATGAGCAGTTCTTC. It encodes CSVPGLAGDIDEQFF.

This sequence joins TRBV4-1 and TRBJ2-1; 10 bases map to TRBD2. The CDR3 is 17 amino acids. Germline loops: CDR1 MGHRA, CDR2 YSYEKL. V lost 0 bases, J lost 13 bases, and 15 bases stayed unmatched. CDR3 nucleotides: TGCGCCAGCAGCCAAGATCCCCCCAGCGGGAGGGCCCGGAGTCAGTTCTTC. This sequence encodes CASSQDPPSGRARSQFF.

The rearrangement uses TRBV5-6 and TRBJ2-7; TRBD2 matches at 8 bases. The CDR3 loop spans 15 amino acids. The V gene end was trimmed by 4 bases and the J gene end by 2 bases; junction bases not matched to a gene: 8. Per the germline V gene, CDR1 is SGHDT and CDR2 is YYEEEE. The CDR3 DNA reads TGTGCCAGCAGCCCGAATCAGCGGGGGACCTACGAGCAGTACTTC. This gives the protein CASSPNQRGTYEQYF.